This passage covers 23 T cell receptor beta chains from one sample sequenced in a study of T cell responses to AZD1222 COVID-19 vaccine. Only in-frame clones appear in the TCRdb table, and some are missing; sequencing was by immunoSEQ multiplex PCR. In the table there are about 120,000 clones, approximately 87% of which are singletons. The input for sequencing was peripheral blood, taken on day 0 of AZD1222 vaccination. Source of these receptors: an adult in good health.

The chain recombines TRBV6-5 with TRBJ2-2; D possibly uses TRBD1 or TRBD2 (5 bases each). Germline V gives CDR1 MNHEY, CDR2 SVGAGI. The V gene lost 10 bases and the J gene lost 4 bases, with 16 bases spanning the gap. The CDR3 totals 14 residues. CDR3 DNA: TGTGCCACTCTAGAAGGGACGCTCACCGGGGAGCTGTTTTTT. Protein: CATLEGTLTGELFF.

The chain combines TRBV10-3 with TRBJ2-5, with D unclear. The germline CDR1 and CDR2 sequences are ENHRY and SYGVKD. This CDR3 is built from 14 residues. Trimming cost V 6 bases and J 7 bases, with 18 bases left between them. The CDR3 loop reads CAISPSNSGGTQYF. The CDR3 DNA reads TGTGCCATCAGCCCGTCTAATTCCGGTGGGACCCAGTACTTC.

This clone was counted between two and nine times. CDR3 DNA sequence: TGTGCCAGCAGTTACTCCCCCCCGGGGGCGGCTGGCTACACCTTC. It yields the protein CASSYSPPGAAGYTF. The gene calls are TRBV6-6 and TRBJ1-2; D perhaps matches TRBD1 (6 bases). CDR3 length equals 15 residues. The V gene's germline CDR1 is MNHNY and CDR2 SVGAGI (reference sequence). The V end was cut by 0 bases, the J end by 7 bases, with 15 bases between.

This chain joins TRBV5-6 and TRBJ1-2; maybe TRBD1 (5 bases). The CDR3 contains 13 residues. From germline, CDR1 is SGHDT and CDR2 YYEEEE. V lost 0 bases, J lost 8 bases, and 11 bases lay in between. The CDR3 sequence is CASSLDPRGGYTF. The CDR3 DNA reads TGTGCCAGCAGCTTGGATCCTAGGGGAGGCTACACCTTC.

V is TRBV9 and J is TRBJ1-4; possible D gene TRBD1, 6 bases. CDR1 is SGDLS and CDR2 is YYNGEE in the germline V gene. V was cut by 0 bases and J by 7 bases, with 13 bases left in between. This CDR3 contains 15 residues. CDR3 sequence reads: CASSVGAGEGEKLFF. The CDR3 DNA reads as TGTGCCAGCAGCGTAGGGGCAGGGGAAGGTGAAAAACTGTTTTTT. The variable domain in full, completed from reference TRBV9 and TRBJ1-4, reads DSGVTQTPKHLITATGQRVTLRCSPRSGDLSVYWYQQSLDQGLQFLIQYYNGEERAKGNILERFSAQQFPDLHSELNLSSLELGDSALYFCASSVGAGEGEKLFFGSGTQLSVL.

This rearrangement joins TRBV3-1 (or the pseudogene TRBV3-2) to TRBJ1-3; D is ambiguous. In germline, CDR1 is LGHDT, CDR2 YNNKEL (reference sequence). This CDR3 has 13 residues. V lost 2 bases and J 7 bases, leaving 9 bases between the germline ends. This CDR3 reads CASSQSPGNTIYF. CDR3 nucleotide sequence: TGTGCCAGCAGCCAATCCCCGGGTAACACCATATATTTT.

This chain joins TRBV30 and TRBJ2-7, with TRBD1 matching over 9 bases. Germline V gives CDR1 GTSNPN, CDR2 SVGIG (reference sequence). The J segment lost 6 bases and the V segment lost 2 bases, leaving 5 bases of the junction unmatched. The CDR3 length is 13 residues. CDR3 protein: CAWSRTGATEQYF. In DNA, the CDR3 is TGTGCCTGGAGTCGGACAGGGGCGACCGAGCAGTACTTC.

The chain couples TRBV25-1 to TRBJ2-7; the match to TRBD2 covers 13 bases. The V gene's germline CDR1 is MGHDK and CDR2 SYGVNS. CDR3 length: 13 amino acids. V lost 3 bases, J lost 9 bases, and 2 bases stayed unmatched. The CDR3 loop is CASSDRTSGGQYF. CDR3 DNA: TGTGCCAGCAGTGATCGGACTAGCGGGGGGCAGTACTTC.

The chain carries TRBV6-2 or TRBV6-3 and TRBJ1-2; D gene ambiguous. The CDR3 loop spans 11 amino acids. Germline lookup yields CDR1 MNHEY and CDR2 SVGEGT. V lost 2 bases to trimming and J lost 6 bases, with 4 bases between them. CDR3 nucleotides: TGTGCCAGCAGTTACCTAAATGGCTACACCTTC. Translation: CASSYLNGYTF.

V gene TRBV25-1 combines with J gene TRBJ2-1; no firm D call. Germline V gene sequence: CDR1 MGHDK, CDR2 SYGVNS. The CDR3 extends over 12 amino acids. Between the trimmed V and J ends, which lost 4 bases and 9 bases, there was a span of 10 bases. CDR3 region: CASSAISGEQFF. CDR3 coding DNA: TGTGCCAGCAGTGCTATTTCTGGTGAGCAGTTCTTC.

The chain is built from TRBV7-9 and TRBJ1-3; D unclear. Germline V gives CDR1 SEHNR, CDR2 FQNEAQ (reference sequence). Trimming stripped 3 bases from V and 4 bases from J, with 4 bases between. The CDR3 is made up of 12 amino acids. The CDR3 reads CASSFQGNTIYF. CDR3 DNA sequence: TGTGCCAGCAGCTTTCAAGGAAACACCATATATTTT.

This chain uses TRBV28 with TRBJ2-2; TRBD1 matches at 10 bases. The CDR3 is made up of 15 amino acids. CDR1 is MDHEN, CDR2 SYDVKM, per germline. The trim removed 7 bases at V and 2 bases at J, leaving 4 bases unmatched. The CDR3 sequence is CASTRTGGNTGELFF. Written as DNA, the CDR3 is TGTGCCAGCACCCGGACAGGGGGTAACACCGGGGAGCTGTTTTTT.

CDR3 bases: TGTGCCAGTAGTATCCGTGAAGGGGCGCTGAATATGGCCAAAAACATTCAGTACTTC. This gives the protein CASSIREGALNMAKNIQYF. J is TRBJ2-4 and V is TRBV19, with D perhaps matching TRBD1 (5 bases). The germline V gene has CDR1 LNHDA and CDR2 SQIVND (reference sequence). CDR3 length: 19 amino acids. V was pared by 3 bases and J by 1 base, with 22 bases between.

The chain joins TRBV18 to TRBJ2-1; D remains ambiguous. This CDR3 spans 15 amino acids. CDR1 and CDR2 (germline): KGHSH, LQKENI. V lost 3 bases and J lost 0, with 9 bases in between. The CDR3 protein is CASSPETYSYNEQFF. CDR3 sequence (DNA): TGTGCCAGCTCACCGGAGACTTACTCCTACAATGAGCAGTTCTTC.

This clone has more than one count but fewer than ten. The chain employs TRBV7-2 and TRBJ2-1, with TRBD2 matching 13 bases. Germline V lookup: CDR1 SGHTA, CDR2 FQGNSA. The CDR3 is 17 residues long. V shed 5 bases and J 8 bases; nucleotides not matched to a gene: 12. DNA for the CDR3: TGTGCCAGCAGCCAGTCGCGGACTAGCGGGAGTCTCGATGAGCAGTTCTTC. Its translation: CASSQSRTSGSLDEQFF.

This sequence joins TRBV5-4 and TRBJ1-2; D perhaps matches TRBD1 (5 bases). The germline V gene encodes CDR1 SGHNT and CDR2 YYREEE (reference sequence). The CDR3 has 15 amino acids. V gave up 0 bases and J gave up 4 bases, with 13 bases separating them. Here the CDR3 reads CASSLAGRESYGYTF. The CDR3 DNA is TGTGCCAGCAGCTTGGCTGGCAGGGAGAGCTATGGCTACACCTTC.

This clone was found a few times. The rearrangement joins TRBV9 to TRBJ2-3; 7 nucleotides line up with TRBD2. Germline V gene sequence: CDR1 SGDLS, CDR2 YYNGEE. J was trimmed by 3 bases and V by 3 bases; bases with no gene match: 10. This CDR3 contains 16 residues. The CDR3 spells CASSGGGSSKTDTQYF. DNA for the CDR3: TGTGCCAGCAGCGGAGGCGGGAGCTCGAAAACAGATACGCAGTATTTT.

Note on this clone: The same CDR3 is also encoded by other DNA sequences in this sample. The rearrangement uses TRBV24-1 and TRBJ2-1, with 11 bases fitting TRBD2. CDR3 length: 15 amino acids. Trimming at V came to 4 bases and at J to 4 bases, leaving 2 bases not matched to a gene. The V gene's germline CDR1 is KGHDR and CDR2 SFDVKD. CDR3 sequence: CATSDTSGSYNEQFF. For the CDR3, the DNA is TGTGCCACCAGTGACACTAGCGGGAGTTACAATGAGCAGTTCTTC.

CDR3 in amino acids: CASSYNSEQYF. The CDR3 bases are TGTGCCAGCAGTTATAACTCCGAGCAGTACTTC. This chain uses TRBV6-2 or TRBV6-3 with TRBJ2-7; no firm D call. The CDR3 contains 11 residues. The germline CDR1 and CDR2 sequences are MNHEY and SVGEGT. Trimming removed 3 bases at V and 6 bases at J, with 6 bases between.

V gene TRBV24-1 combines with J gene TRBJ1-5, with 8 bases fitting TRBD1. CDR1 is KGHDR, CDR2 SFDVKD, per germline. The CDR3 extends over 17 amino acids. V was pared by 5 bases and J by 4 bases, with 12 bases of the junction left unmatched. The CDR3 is CATSGTSGGAWNQPQHF. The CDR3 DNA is TGTGCCACCAGTGGGACCTCAGGGGGCGCGTGGAATCAGCCCCAGCATTTT.

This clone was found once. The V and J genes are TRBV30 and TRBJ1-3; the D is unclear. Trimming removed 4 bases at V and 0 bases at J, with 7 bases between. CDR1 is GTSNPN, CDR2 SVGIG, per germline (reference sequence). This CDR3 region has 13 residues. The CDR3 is CAWNDGSGNTIYF. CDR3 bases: TGTGCCTGGAACGACGGCTCTGGAAACACCATATATTTT.

CDR3 in amino acids: CASSDLPDFEVGTGELFF. Written as DNA, the CDR3 is TGTGCCAGCAGTGACCTCCCGGACTTCGAGGTAGGAACCGGGGAGCTGTTTTTT. The chain is built from TRBV6-4 and TRBJ2-2, with D perhaps TRBD2 (5 bases). The germline V and J ends were trimmed by 2 bases and 5 bases, with 21 bases remaining between them. Germline loops: CDR1 MRHNA, CDR2 SNTAGT. This CDR3 region has 18 residues.

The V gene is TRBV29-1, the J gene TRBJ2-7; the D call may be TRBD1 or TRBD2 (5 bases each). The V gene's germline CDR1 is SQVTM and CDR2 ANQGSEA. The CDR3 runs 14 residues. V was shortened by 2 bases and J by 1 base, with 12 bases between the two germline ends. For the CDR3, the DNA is TGCAGCGTTGAACTTACCGAGGGGTCCTACGAGCAGTACTTC. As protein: CSVELTEGSYEQYF.